The 19 T cell receptor beta chains presented below share a single source sample, sequenced in a study of blood T cell repertoires in COVID-19. TCRdb's copy holds only in-frame clones and misses some; the assay was immunoSEQ multiplex PCR. The table has 150,000 to 200,000 clones, around 90% seen once; the top ten hold about 1.4%. Material for sequencing was peripheral blood. The origin of the receptors is a woman aged 45-60 years with acute or convalescent COVID-19.

This chain joins TRBV5-1 and TRBJ2-2, with 10 positions matching TRBD2. Germline V gene sequence: CDR1 SGHRS, CDR2 YFSETQ. The trim removed 0 bases at V and 3 bases at J, leaving 8 bases unmatched. The CDR3 extends over 18 amino acids. Written as DNA, the CDR3 is TGCGCCAGCAGCTTGGCCCGGCTAGCGGGAGTTTACACCGGGGAGCTGTTTTTT. Amino acid sequence: CASSLARLAGVYTGELFF.

This chain links TRBV5-6 with TRBJ2-7; TRBD2 matches 9 bases. The V gene's germline CDR1 is SGHDT and CDR2 YYEEEE. CDR3 length: 15 amino acids. Losses at the gene ends were 5 bases for V and 0 bases for J; bases not matched to a gene: 6. The CDR3 nucleotides are TGTGCCAGCAGGAGATCTAGCGGGACCTCCTACGAGCAGTACTTC. This codes for CASRRSSGTSYEQYF.

This chain connects TRBV29-1 to TRBJ2-1; TRBD2 aligns across 11 bases. Germline trimming cut 7 bases from V and 7 bases from J; bases unmatched to any gene: 15. Germline lookup yields CDR1 SQVTM and CDR2 ANQGSEA. The CDR3 has 16 residues. CDR3 DNA sequence: TGCAGCGCCGGACGGAGTAGCGGGAGGGCCAGTAATGAGCAGTTCTTC. Translated, it gives CSAGRSSGRASNEQFF.

Points on this clone: Other DNA sequences of this sample code for an identical CDR3. This chain connects TRBV15 to TRBJ2-7, with a weak D call TRBD1 (5 bases). The V gene's germline CDR1 is LNHNV and CDR2 YYDKDF (reference sequence). V shed 5 bases and J shed 2 bases, with 10 bases lying between them. This CDR3 has 13 amino acids. DNA for the CDR3: TGTGCCACCAGCCGCGGACAAACCTACGAGCAGTACTTC. This encodes CATSRGQTYEQYF.

The CDR3 sequence: CASTSEGQPQHF. CDR3 coding DNA: TGTGCCAGCACCTCCGAGGGACAGCCCCAGCATTTT. The chain is built from TRBV12-3 or TRBV12-4 and TRBJ1-5; no reliable D call. This CDR3 comprises 12 residues. The V end lost 7 bases, the J end lost 7 bases, and 11 bases lay between the germline ends.

The chain couples TRBV3-1 (or the pseudogene TRBV3-2) to TRBJ1-1; 8 bases fit TRBD1. CDR1 and CDR2 from the germline V gene are LGHDT and YNNKEL (reference sequence). The CDR3 consists of 17 residues. Trimming took 0 bases from V and 3 from J; bases not matched to a gene: 9. The CDR3 DNA sequence: TGTGCCAGCAGCCAAGAAGGGGCGCTGACAGGGGACACTGAAGCTTTCTTT. It specifies CASSQEGALTGDTEAFF.

The chain uses TRBV5-4 and TRBJ2-1; D call uncertain. V dropped 0 bases and J dropped 10 bases, with 17 bases sitting between them. The CDR3 consists of 15 residues. Germline loops: CDR1 SGHNT, CDR2 YYREEE (reference sequence). This CDR3 reads CASSLGNNNAGEQFF. CDR3 nucleotide sequence: TGTGCCAGCAGCTTGGGGAATAATAACGCCGGGGAGCAGTTCTTC.

The gene calls are TRBV9 and TRBJ2-7, with unresolved D. This CDR3 has 14 residues. In germline, CDR1 is SGDLS, CDR2 YYNGEE. V was cut by 0 bases and J by 5 bases, with 12 bases left in between. In DNA, the CDR3 is TGTGCCAGCAGCGTAGACCCCACTTTCAACGAGCAGTACTTC. This gives the protein CASSVDPTFNEQYF.

The chain has TRBV3-1 (or the pseudogene TRBV3-2) and TRBJ1-5, with D maybe TRBD1 (6 bases). CDR1 is LGHDT and CDR2 is YNNKEL in the germline V gene (reference sequence). V lost 1 base and J 6 bases, leaving 10 bases between the germline ends. The CDR3 sequence is 14 residues long. The CDR3 DNA is TGTGCCAGCAGCCAAGTCGGGACAATTCAGCCCCAGCATTTT. Protein: CASSQVGTIQPQHF.

The rearrangement uses TRBV2 and TRBJ2-4; D is ambiguous. V gave up 2 bases and J gave up 7 bases, with 9 bases separating them. The CDR3 contains 13 residues. The germline V gene has CDR1 SNHLY and CDR2 FYNNEI. The CDR3 here is CASSELVANIQYF. CDR3 DNA sequence: TGTGCCAGCAGTGAACTAGTCGCCAACATTCAGTACTTC.

This CDR3 is CASSLRPAGDLYNEQFF. Here the CDR3 DNA reads TGTGCCAGCAGCTTACGCCCAGCGGGGGACCTATACAATGAGCAGTTCTTC. The J gene is TRBJ2-1, the V gene TRBV7-2; TRBD2 matches at 8 bases. CDR1 and CDR2 from the germline V gene are SGHTA and FQGNSA. CDR3 length equals 17 residues. J gave up 4 bases and V 2 bases, and 10 bases lay outside the gene matches.

This clone appeared a few times. This chain joins TRBV3-1 (or the pseudogene TRBV3-2) and TRBJ2-7; possible D gene TRBD1, 8 bases. Germline CDR1 LGHDT, CDR2 YNNKEL (reference sequence). This CDR3 comprises 18 residues. Between the trimmed V and J ends, which lost 3 bases and 1 base, there was a span of 22 bases. The CDR3 protein is CASSHSLGLQGGSYEQYF. CDR3 DNA sequence: TGTGCCAGCAGCCATAGTTTGGGCTTACAGGGGGGGTCCTACGAGCAGTACTTC.

The rearrangement joins TRBV7-9 to TRBJ2-2, with D unresolved. Germline V gene data show CDR1 as SEHNR and CDR2 as FQNEAQ (reference sequence). The CDR3 is 15 residues long. V was trimmed by 6 bases and J by 1 base, leaving 12 bases between them. For the CDR3, the DNA is TGTGCCAGCAGTCTAATCACCGGGAACACCGGGGAGCTGTTTTTT. It specifies CASSLITGNTGELFF.

The J gene is TRBJ1-2, the V gene TRBV30, with D possibly being TRBD1 (5 bases). Germline CDR1 is GTSNPN and CDR2 is SVGIG (reference sequence). The V gene lost 0 bases and the J gene lost 5 bases, with 16 bases spanning the gap. CDR3 length equals 15 residues. The CDR3 sequence is CAWSVRWGDRYGYTF. CDR3 bases: TGTGCCTGGAGTGTAAGATGGGGCGATCGATATGGCTACACCTTC.

This chain links TRBV10-3 with TRBJ1-1; weak D call: TRBD1 (5 bases). Germline V lookup: CDR1 ENHRY, CDR2 SYGVKD. There are 11 residues in the CDR3. CDR3 bases: TGTGTCGTACGGGGGGAAACTGAAGCTTTCTTT. Its protein is CVVRGETEAFF.

The CDR3 loop is CASSLGARDTQYF. CDR3 bases: TGTGCCAGCAGTTTAGGGGCGAGAGATACGCAGTATTTT. J is TRBJ2-3 and V is TRBV6-2 or TRBV6-3; D is possibly TRBD1 (5 bases). V lost 4 bases to trimming and J lost 5 bases, with 10 bases between them. The length of the CDR3 is 13 residues. Germline CDR1 MNHEY, CDR2 SVGEGT.

This rearrangement joins TRBV11-3 to TRBJ2-2; 12 bases map to TRBD2. Germline CDR1 reads SGHNT; CDR2 reads YENEEA. The CDR3 is 17 residues long. J lost 4 bases, V lost 5 bases, and 8 bases had no gene match. The CDR3 region is CASSLGLAGVFTGELFF. The DNA for the CDR3 is TGTGCCAGCAGCCTGGGACTAGCGGGTGTTTTCACCGGGGAGCTGTTTTTT.

The chain carries TRBV10-1 and TRBJ2-1, with TRBD2 matching 16 bases. The CDR3 consists of 16 residues. Germline V gene data show CDR1 as WNHNN and CDR2 as SYGVQD (reference sequence). V gave up 9 bases and J gave up 7 bases; unmatched junction bases: 9. The chain's CDR3 is CARPKPGLAGGNEQFF. In nucleotides, the CDR3 is TGCGCCAGACCGAAACCGGGACTAGCGGGGGGGAATGAGCAGTTCTTC.

The rearrangement links TRBV7-2 to TRBJ1-2; possibly TRBD1 for D (5 bases). Germline CDR1 and CDR2: SGHTA and FQGNSA. With 1 base removed from V and 8 bases from J, the gap between germline ends came to 23 bases. This CDR3 contains 17 residues. DNA for the CDR3: TGTGCCAGCAGCTTAGGTGGGGCCGATATCGGGCTTGGGGGCTACACCTTC. Translated, it gives CASSLGGADIGLGGYTF.